A single sample gave rise to the 16 T cell receptor beta chains below, sequenced in a study of blood T cell repertoires in COVID-19. Produced via immunoSEQ multiplex PCR; TCRdb's table is partial and in-frame only. The sample yields under 95,000 clones, roughly three quarters seen once. Material for sequencing was peripheral blood. These receptors all stem from a man between 65 and 85 years old with acute or convalescent COVID-19.

J is TRBJ2-5 and V is TRBV6-6, with D hard to call. This CDR3 is 14 amino acids long. Germline CDR1 MNHNY, CDR2 SVGAGI (reference sequence). V shed 6 bases and J shed 1 base, with 12 bases lying between them. The CDR3 spells CASRIGQSQETQYF. The CDR3, as DNA: TGTGCCAGCAGAATTGGGCAGAGCCAAGAGACCCAGTACTTC.

Of note for this clone: Other DNA sequences from this sample encode an identical CDR3 as well. The gene calls are TRBV12-3 or TRBV12-4 and TRBJ1-1; the D gene is possibly TRBD1 (6 bases). There are 13 residues in the CDR3. The V end was cut by 5 bases, the J end by 1 base, with 8 bases between. The CDR3 is CASSLTGNTEAFF. The DNA of the CDR3 is TGTGCCAGCAGTCTGACAGGGAACACTGAAGCTTTCTTT.

The V and J genes are TRBV9 and TRBJ2-3; TRBD2 agrees at 9 bases. This CDR3 has 16 residues. Trimming removed 0 bases from V and 9 bases from J; junction bases left unmatched: 11. Germline lookup yields CDR1 SGDLS and CDR2 YYNGEE. CDR3: CASSVGSGGRKRTQYF. The CDR3 nucleotides are TGTGCCAGCAGCGTAGGTAGCGGGGGTCGTAAGCGGACGCAGTATTTT.

The rearrangement joins TRBV5-1 to TRBJ1-1, with 12 positions matching TRBD1. The germline gives CDR1 SGHRS, CDR2 YFSETQ. Trimming took 4 bases from V and 5 from J; bases not matched to a gene: 6. This CDR3 spans 15 amino acids. Here the CDR3 reads CASSTGQGASTEAFF. The DNA of the CDR3 is TGCGCCAGCAGCACGGGACAGGGGGCCAGTACTGAAGCTTTCTTT.

With respect to this clone: Distinct nucleotide sequences in the sample also encode this CDR3. The J gene is TRBJ1-5, the V gene TRBV6-5; no clear D gene. The CDR3 has 14 residues. V was shortened by 7 bases and J by 0 bases, with 10 bases between the two germline ends. Per germline, CDR1 MNHEY and CDR2 SVGAGI. In nucleotides, the CDR3 is TGTGCCAGCAACCCGGGGTATAGCAATCAGCCCCAGCATTTT. Protein: CASNPGYSNQPQHF.

This clone was observed a handful of times. The rearrangement links TRBV27 to TRBJ1-5, with 7 bases that match TRBD1. Trimming at V came to 5 bases and at J to 4 bases, leaving 2 bases not matched to a gene. Germline lookup yields CDR1 MNHEY and CDR2 SMNVEV (reference sequence). The CDR3 is 13 residues long. The CDR3 nucleotides are TGTGCCAGCAGTAGGGGGCGGAATCAGCCCCAGCATTTT. This codes for CASSRGRNQPQHF.

This clone showed up just a few times. The chain is built from TRBV28 and TRBJ1-2; 7 bases map to TRBD1. The CDR3 loop spans 12 amino acids. Germline CDR1 reads MDHEN; CDR2 reads SYDVKM. With V trimmed by 6 bases and J by 5 bases, 3 bases remained unmatched. In DNA, the CDR3 is TGTGCCAGCAGCCAACAGGGGTATGGCTACACCTTC. Its protein is CASSQQGYGYTF.

The V call is TRBV4-1, the J call TRBJ2-7; TRBD2 might be the D (6 bases). The germline V and J ends were trimmed by 1 base and 4 bases, with 11 bases remaining between them. The germline CDR1 and CDR2 sequences are MGHRA and YSYEKL. This CDR3 spans 14 amino acids. CDR3 loop: CASSQGGLGYEQYF. As DNA, the CDR3 is TGCGCCAGCAGCCAAGGGGGACTCGGGTACGAGCAGTACTTC.

The chain's CDR3 is CASSSDGQGYNEQFF. CDR3 DNA: TGTGCCAGCAGCTCGGACGGACAGGGCTACAATGAGCAGTTCTTC. V and J are TRBV11-3 and TRBJ2-1; 8 positions match TRBD1. With V trimmed by 4 bases and J by 3 bases, 5 bases remained unmatched. The CDR3 contains 15 residues. From germline, CDR1 is SGHNT and CDR2 YENEEA.

The chain is built from TRBV5-1 and TRBJ2-5; 8 bases agree with TRBD2. V was clipped by 6 bases and J by 3 bases; unmatched bases: 4. The germline gives CDR1 SGHRS, CDR2 YFSETQ. This CDR3 comprises 13 residues. CDR3 in DNA: TGCGCCAGCAAAGAACTAGCGGAAGAGACCCAGTACTTC. Its protein is CASKELAEETQYF.

V is TRBV28 and J is TRBJ1-5, with no clear D. In germline, CDR1 is MDHEN, CDR2 SYDVKM. V was cut by 2 bases and J by 2 bases, with 10 bases left in between. This CDR3 region has 15 residues. The CDR3 here is CASSLKPGGNQPQHF. DNA for the CDR3: TGTGCCAGCAGTTTAAAACCCGGGGGCAATCAGCCCCAGCATTTT.

The V call is TRBV5-1, the J call TRBJ2-1; 10 bases are shared with TRBD2. From germline, CDR1 is SGHRS and CDR2 YFSETQ. This CDR3 comprises 14 residues. J was trimmed by 5 bases and V by 6 bases; bases with no gene match: 5. The CDR3 region has the DNA TGCGCCAGCAAGAAGCGGGGGGGAAACAATGAGCAGTTCTTC. Its protein is CASKKRGGNNEQFF.

CDR3: CASSSGDREGFGEQYV. CDR3 coding DNA: TGTGCCAGCAGCTCAGGCGACAGGGAAGGCTTCGGCGAGCAGTACGTC. This chain uses TRBV7-9 with TRBJ2-7, with 7 bases fitting TRBD1. The CDR3 length is 16 residues. The J segment lost 6 bases and the V segment lost 4 bases, leaving 15 bases of the junction unmatched. The germline gives CDR1 SEHNR, CDR2 FQNEAQ (reference sequence).

The rearrangement joins TRBV5-4 to TRBJ1-4; 7 nucleotides line up with TRBD1. Germline loops: CDR1 SGHNT, CDR2 YYREEE (reference sequence). V was pared by 3 bases and J by 5 bases, with 7 bases of the junction left unmatched. The CDR3 loop spans 15 amino acids. CDR3 in DNA: TGTGCCAGCAGCTCTGGTGGGACAGAGAATGAAAAACTGTTTTTT. Protein product: CASSSGGTENEKLFF.

The chain couples TRBV4-1 to TRBJ2-6; D is possibly TRBD1 (6 bases). CDR3 length equals 18 residues. The germline V and J ends were trimmed by 2 bases and 0 bases, with 14 bases remaining between them. CDR1 is MGHRA, CDR2 YSYEKL, per germline. CDR3 amino acids: CASSQPGHLTSGANVLTF. CDR3 nucleotide sequence: TGCGCCAGCAGCCAACCGGGACACCTAACCTCTGGGGCCAACGTCCTGACTTTC.

This chain uses TRBV7-9 with TRBJ2-7; 8 bases agree with TRBD1. This CDR3 is built from 16 residues. CDR1 and CDR2 from the germline V gene are SEHNR and FQNEAQ (reference sequence). Trimming took 0 bases from V and 5 from J; bases not matched to a gene: 9. The CDR3 sequence: CASSLARGQGFNEQYF. In DNA, the CDR3 is TGTGCCAGCAGCTTAGCGCGCGGACAGGGTTTCAACGAGCAGTACTTC.